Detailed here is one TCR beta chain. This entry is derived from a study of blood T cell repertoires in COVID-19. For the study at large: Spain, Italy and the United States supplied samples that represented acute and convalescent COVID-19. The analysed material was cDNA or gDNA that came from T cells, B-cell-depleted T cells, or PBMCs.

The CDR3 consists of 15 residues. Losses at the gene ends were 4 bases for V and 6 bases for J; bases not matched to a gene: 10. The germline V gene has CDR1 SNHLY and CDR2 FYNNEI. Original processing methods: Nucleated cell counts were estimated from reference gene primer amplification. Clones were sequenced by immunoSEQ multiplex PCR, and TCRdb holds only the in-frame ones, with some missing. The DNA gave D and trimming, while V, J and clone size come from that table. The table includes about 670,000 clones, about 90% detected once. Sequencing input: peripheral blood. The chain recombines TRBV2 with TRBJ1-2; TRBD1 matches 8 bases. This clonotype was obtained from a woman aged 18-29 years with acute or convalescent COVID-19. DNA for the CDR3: TGTGCCAGCAGTGCGAACAGGGGGGGTCTGAATGGCTACACCTTC. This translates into CASSANRGGLNGYTF.